This TCR beta chain was documented in a study of blood T cell repertoires in COVID-19. The ends were cut back, 1 base at V and 6 bases at J, with 4 bases in the middle. Germline CDR1 and CDR2: SGHAT and FQNNGV. The CDR3 loop spans 13 amino acids. Libraries were prepared by immunoSEQ multiplex PCR; TCRdb keeps only in-frame clonotypes and omits some of them. Altogether about 250,000 clones are present, approximately 92% being singletons, with the ten largest covering over 2%. The origin of this receptor is a woman under 30 who had recovered from COVID-19. Specimen: PBMCs or T cells enriched from blood (not recorded which). The chain carries TRBV11-2 and TRBJ1-6; D unclear. CDR3 in DNA: TGTGCCAGCAGCTTAGCGGGTAATTCACCCCTCCACTTT. Its translation is CASSLAGNSPLHF.